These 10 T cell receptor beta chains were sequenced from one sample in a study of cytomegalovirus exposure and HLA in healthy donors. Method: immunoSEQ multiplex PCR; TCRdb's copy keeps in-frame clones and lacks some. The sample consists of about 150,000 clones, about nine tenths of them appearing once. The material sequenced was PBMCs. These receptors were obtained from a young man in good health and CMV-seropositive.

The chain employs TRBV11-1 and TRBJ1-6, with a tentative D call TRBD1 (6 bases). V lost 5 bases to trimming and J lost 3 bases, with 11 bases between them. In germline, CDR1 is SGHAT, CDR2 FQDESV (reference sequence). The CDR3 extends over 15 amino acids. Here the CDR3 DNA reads TGTGCCAGCAGCCCACGGACAGTCTATAATTCACCCCTCCACTTT. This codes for CASSPRTVYNSPLHF.

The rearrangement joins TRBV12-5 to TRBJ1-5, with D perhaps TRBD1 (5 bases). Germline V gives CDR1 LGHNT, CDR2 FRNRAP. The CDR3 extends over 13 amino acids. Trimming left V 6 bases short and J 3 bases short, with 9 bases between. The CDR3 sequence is CASGREDNQPQHF. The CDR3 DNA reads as TGTGCTAGTGGCAGGGAGGACAATCAGCCCCAGCATTTT.

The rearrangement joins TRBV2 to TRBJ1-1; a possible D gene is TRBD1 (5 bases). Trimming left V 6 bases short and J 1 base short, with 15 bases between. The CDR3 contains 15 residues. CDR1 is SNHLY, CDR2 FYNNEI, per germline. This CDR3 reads CASRPQALRNTEAFF. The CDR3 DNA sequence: TGTGCCAGCAGGCCACAGGCCTTGAGGAACACTGAAGCTTTCTTT.

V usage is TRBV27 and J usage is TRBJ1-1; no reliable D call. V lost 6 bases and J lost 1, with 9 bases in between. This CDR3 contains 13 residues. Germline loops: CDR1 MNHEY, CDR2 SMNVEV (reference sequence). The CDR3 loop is CASSPEANTEAFF. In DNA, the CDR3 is TGTGCCAGCAGCCCTGAAGCGAACACTGAAGCTTTCTTT.

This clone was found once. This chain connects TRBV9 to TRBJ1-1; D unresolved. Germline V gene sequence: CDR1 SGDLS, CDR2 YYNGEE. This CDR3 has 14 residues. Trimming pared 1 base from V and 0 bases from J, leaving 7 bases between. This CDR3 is CASSVRLLNTEAFF. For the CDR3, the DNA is TGTGCCAGCAGCGTACGACTCTTGAACACTGAAGCTTTCTTT.

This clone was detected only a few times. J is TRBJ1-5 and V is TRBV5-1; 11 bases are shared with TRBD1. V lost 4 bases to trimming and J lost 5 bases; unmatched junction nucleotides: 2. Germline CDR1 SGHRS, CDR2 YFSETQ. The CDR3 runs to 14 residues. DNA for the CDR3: TGCGCCAGCAGCCCGGACAGGGGGCATCAGCCCCAGCATTTT. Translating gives CASSPDRGHQPQHF. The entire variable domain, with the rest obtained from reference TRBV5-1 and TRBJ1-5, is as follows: KAGVTQTPRYLIKTRGQQVTLSCSPISGHRSVSWYQQTPGQGLQFLFEYFSETQRNKGNFPGRFSGRQFSNSRSEMNVSTLELGDSALYLCASSPDRGHQPQHFGDGTRLSIL.

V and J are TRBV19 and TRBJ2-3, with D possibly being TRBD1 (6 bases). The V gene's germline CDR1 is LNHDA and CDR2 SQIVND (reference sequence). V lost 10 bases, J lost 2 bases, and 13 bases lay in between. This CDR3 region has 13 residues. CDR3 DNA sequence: TGTGCCACCAAAAACAGGGTCACAGATACGCAGTATTTT. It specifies CATKNRVTDTQYF.

In nucleotides, the CDR3 is TGTGCCAGCAGTGAAGGGCTATTCAGGACAGGGGATGGTCAGCCCCAGCATTTT. Residues: CASSEGLFRTGDGQPQHF. This sequence joins TRBV2 and TRBJ1-5; 9 bases match TRBD1. CDR3 length equals 18 residues. Germline assignment: CDR1 SNHLY and CDR2 FYNNEI. Losses at the gene ends were 1 base for V and 6 bases for J; bases not matched to a gene: 13.

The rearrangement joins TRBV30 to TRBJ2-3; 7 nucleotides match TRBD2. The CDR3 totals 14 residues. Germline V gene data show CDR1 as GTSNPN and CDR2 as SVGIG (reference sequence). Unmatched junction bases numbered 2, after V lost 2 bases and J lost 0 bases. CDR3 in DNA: TGTGCCTGGAGTCCACTAGCGAGCACAGATACGCAGTATTTT. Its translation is CAWSPLASTDTQYF.

This CDR3 is CATLQGWGEQYF. The CDR3 DNA is TGTGCCACCCTACAGGGTTGGGGCGAGCAGTACTTC. V gene TRBV28 combines with J gene TRBJ2-7; possibly TRBD1 for D (6 bases). V was clipped by 10 bases and J by 6 bases, with 16 bases between them. Germline V gives CDR1 MDHEN, CDR2 SYDVKM. The CDR3 extends over 12 amino acids.